This T cell receptor beta chain was obtained from a study of shared clonotypes between healthy human individuals. Study details: A donor's plate count was three for CD4 naive and three for CD4 memory; CD8 naive had two and CD8 memory one.

Each subset's genomic DNA was shared equally among a number of immunoSEQ plates. Data came from immunoSEQ multiplex PCR; TCRdb stores just in-frame clones and leaves some out. This table holds roughly 2.2 million clones, about nine tenths found once. Germline V gene lookup returns CDR1 SQVTM and CDR2 ANQGSEA. The CDR3 has 13 amino acids. This receptor was identified in a man younger than 35 in good health. Some clones in this sample may be carry-over from other donors' samples. The sample was naive CD4+ T cells from PBMCs. Specified subset: CD45RA+ positively selected. V is TRBV29-1 and J is TRBJ1-1, with TRBD1 as a possible D gene (5 bases). CDR3 in amino acids: CSPTRVLNTEAFF. The CDR3 DNA is TGCAGTCCAACCAGGGTTTTGAACACTGAAGCTTTCTTT.